This T cell receptor (beta chain) stems from a study of shared clonotypes between healthy human individuals. Study-wide points: There were few donors, and this limited the genetic and exposure-history diversity represented.

The table came from immunoSEQ multiplex PCR; TCRdb's copy has only in-frame clones and leaves some out. The table lists some 2,500,000 clones, 80% to 95% of them singletons. V lost 3 bases to trimming and J lost 5 bases, with 10 bases between them. Germline CDR1 KGHSH, CDR2 LQKENI. The length of the CDR3 is 13 residues. This clone was observed a handful of times. Its target is unknown. Within the sample, other DNA sequences also encode this same CDR3. This TCR was recovered from a man younger than 35 in good health. Some clones in this sample may be carry-over from other donors' samples. This chain connects TRBV18 to TRBJ1-1; D not resolved. The specimen was naive CD4+ T cells from PBMCs. Sample subset: CD45RA+ positively selected. CDR3 sequence reads: CASSPRTGTEAFF. For the CDR3, the DNA is TGTGCCAGCTCACCTCGGACGGGGACTGAAGCTTTCTTT.